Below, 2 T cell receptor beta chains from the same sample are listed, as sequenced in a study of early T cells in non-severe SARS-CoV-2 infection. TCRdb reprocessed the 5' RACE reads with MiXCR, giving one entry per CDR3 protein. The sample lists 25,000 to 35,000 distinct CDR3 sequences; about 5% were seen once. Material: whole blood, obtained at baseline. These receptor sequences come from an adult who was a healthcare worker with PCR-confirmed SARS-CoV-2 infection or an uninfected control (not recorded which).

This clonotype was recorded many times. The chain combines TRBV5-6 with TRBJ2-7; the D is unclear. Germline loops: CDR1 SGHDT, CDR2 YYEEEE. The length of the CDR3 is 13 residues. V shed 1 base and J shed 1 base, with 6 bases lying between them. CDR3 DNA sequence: TGTGCCAGCAGCTTGAGCAGGTCCTACGAGCAGTACTTC. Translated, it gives CASSLSRSYEQYF.

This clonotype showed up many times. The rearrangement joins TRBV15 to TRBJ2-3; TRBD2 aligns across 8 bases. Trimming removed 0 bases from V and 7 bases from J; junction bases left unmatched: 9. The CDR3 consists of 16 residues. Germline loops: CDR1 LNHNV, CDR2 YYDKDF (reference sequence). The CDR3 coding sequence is TGTGCCACCAGCAGAGATTCGGGCGGGAGGCTCCATACGCAGTATTTT. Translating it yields CATSRDSGGRLHTQYF.